The 4 T cell receptor beta chains listed next were all sequenced from one sample in a study of T cells in narcolepsy. Clones were sequenced by immunoSEQ multiplex PCR, and TCRdb holds only the in-frame ones, with some missing. The table lists roughly 25,000 clones, more than 80% of them singletons. What was sequenced was CD45RA- memory CD4+ T cells from PBMCs. The source of these receptors is a human donor with narcolepsy.

V is TRBV5-1 and J is TRBJ2-1; D is possibly TRBD2 (6 bases). The CDR3 covers 15 residues. Trimming pared 0 bases from V and 1 base from J, leaving 8 bases between. Germline CDR1 SGHRS, CDR2 YFSETQ. The CDR3 DNA sequence: TGCGCCAGCAGCTTGGGGGGGGAATCCTACAATGAGCAGTTCTTC. Protein: CASSLGGESYNEQFF.

CDR3 in DNA: TGTGCCAGCAGCTTATCAGGGGGCAATACAGATACGCAGTATTTT. Translated: CASSLSGGNTDTQYF. The chain employs TRBV5-4 and TRBJ2-3; TRBD1 matches at 8 bases. This CDR3 comprises 15 residues. Germline V lookup: CDR1 SGHNT, CDR2 YYREEE (reference sequence). V dropped 2 bases and J dropped 3; count of bases not matched to a gene: 5.

This clone has just one count. J is TRBJ1-5 and V is TRBV7-2, with 7 positions matching TRBD1. The J segment lost 6 bases and the V segment lost 5 bases, leaving 10 bases of the junction unmatched. The CDR3 spans 15 residues. The germline V gene has CDR1 SGHTA and CDR2 FQGNSA. The DNA of the CDR3 is TGTGCCAGCAGCCTCGTAGGGGGCTCGGGTCAGCCCCAGCATTTT. Amino acid sequence: CASSLVGGSGQPQHF.

The chain recombines TRBV19 with TRBJ1-1; a possible D gene is TRBD1 (6 bases). Trimming pared 3 bases from V and 1 base from J, leaving 18 bases between. The CDR3 spans 17 residues. Germline CDR1 is LNHDA and CDR2 is SQIVND (reference sequence). This CDR3 reads CASSIGLSAGANTEAFF. CDR3 in DNA: TGTGCCAGTAGTATCGGCCTATCGGCAGGGGCGAACACTGAAGCTTTCTTT.